Below are 26 T cell receptor beta chains sequenced from a single sample in a study of blood T cell repertoires in COVID-19. Sequencing was performed with immunoSEQ multiplex PCR; in TCRdb, only in-frame clones are kept and a portion is missing. The sample lists 98,000 or so clones; roughly 84% were seen once. Sequenced: peripheral blood. These receptors were obtained from an older woman in a cohort sampled during active or convalescent COVID-19.

The V gene is TRBV28, the J gene TRBJ1-1; TRBD1 agrees at 9 bases. This CDR3 region has 16 residues. Trimming cost V 6 bases and J 6 bases; bases outside gene matches: 14. CDR1 and CDR2 from the germline V gene are MDHEN and SYDVKM. CDR3: CASRPRTGQGRPEAFF. The CDR3 DNA follows: TGTGCCAGCAGACCTCGGACGGGACAGGGTCGGCCTGAAGCTTTCTTT.

The chain couples TRBV9 to TRBJ2-1; D possibly corresponds to TRBD1 (6 bases). Germline V CDR1 and CDR2: SGDLS, YYNGEE. The V and J ends lost 0 bases and 9 bases respectively, with 16 bases between them. The CDR3 is 15 amino acids. CDR3 DNA sequence: TGTGCCAGCAGCGTAGGGCAGCAATTAGGGGGTGAGCAGTTCTTC. Translated: CASSVGQQLGGEQFF.

The chain uses TRBV7-2 and TRBJ2-7; the D gene is possibly TRBD2 (5 bases). With 3 bases removed from V and 7 bases from J, the gap between germline ends came to 13 bases. This CDR3 has 13 amino acids. Germline CDR1 SGHTA, CDR2 FQGNSA. The CDR3 nucleotides are TGTGCCAGCAGCTTTGACTCCCCGGGGGAGCAGTACTTC. Its translation: CASSFDSPGEQYF.

The V call is TRBV18, the J call TRBJ2-7; D is possibly TRBD1 (5 bases). Trimming left V 4 bases short and J 0 bases short, with 13 bases between. Germline CDR1 and CDR2: KGHSH and LQKENI. CDR3 length equals 15 residues. Here the CDR3 reads CASSRPPGLSYEQYF. The CDR3 bases are TGTGCCAGCTCACGACCTCCAGGGCTCTCCTACGAGCAGTACTTC.

The J gene is TRBJ1-5, the V gene TRBV6-1; D is unclear. Trimming stripped 3 bases from V and 4 bases from J, with 13 bases between. This CDR3 is built from 15 residues. CDR1 and CDR2 (germline): MNHNS, SASEGT. CDR3 DNA sequence: TGTGCCAGCAGTGAGTCGGGAGGGTGGAATCAGCCCCAGCATTTT. It codes for CASSESGGWNQPQHF.

The J gene is TRBJ1-3, the V gene TRBV19, with 7 bases aligning to TRBD1. Germline values: CDR1 LNHDA, CDR2 SQIVND (reference sequence). CDR3 length: 14 residues. With 3 bases clipped from V and 7 bases from J, the junction kept 6 bases outside the gene matches. CDR3: CASSIPRGLNTIYF. The CDR3 nucleotides read TGTGCCAGTAGTATCCCTAGGGGGCTGAACACCATATATTTT. Complete variable domain (other parts from reference TRBV19 and TRBJ1-3): DGGITQSPKYLFRKEGQNVTLSCEQNLNHDAMYWYRQDPGQGLRLIYYSQIVNDFQKGDIAEGYSVSREKKESFPLTVTSAQKNPTAFYLCASSIPRGLNTIYFGEGSWLTVV.

V and J are TRBV28 and TRBJ1-4, with TRBD1 matching 8 bases. Per the germline V gene, CDR1 is MDHEN and CDR2 is SYDVKM. The CDR3 sequence is 15 residues long. The V gene end was trimmed by 7 bases and the J gene end by 0 bases; junction bases not matched to a gene: 4. Written as DNA, the CDR3 is TGTGCCAGCAACGCGGGACAGGCAACTAATGAAAAACTGTTTTTT. This codes for CASNAGQATNEKLFF.

This chain joins TRBV19 and TRBJ1-4, with a possible D match to TRBD1 (6 bases). The CDR3 is 16 amino acids. CDR1 is LNHDA and CDR2 is SQIVND in the germline V gene (reference sequence). The V gene lost 6 bases and the J gene lost 4 bases, with 18 bases spanning the gap. CDR3 sequence: CASRSPQGEINEKLFF. The DNA of the CDR3 is TGTGCCAGTAGGTCACCACAGGGAGAGATTAATGAAAAACTGTTTTTT.

This clone was counted many times. The gene calls are TRBV3-1 (or the pseudogene TRBV3-2) and TRBJ1-4; 7 nucleotides match TRBD1. Looked up from germline, CDR1 is LGHDT and CDR2 is YNNKEL (reference sequence). J lost 8 bases, V lost 1 base, and 7 bases had no gene match. CDR3 size: 15 residues. In DNA, the CDR3 is TGTGCCAGCAGCCAAGCAGGGGGTTTAGGGGAAAAACTGTTTTTT. It translates to CASSQAGGLGEKLFF.

CDR3 sequence: CASSPGLLAGETQYF. In DNA form, the CDR3 reads TGTGCCAGCAGTCCAGGGTTGCTAGCGGGGGAGACCCAGTACTTC. This chain links TRBV6-2 or TRBV6-3 with TRBJ2-5, with 9 bases aligning to TRBD2. The germline CDR1 and CDR2 sequences are MNHEY and SVGEGT. Trimming at V came to 5 bases and at J to 5 bases, leaving 9 bases not matched to a gene. The length of the CDR3 is 15 residues.

The chain carries TRBV6-5 and TRBJ1-1; the match to TRBD1 covers 9 bases. CDR3 length: 16 amino acids. Germline CDR1 and CDR2: MNHEY and SVGAGI. J gave up 10 bases and V 0 bases, and 12 bases lay outside the gene matches. The CDR3 reads CASSYSQAQGAARAFF. The CDR3 nucleotides read TGTGCCAGCAGTTACTCCCAGGCACAGGGGGCGGCGAGAGCTTTCTTT.

The table lists this clone with a count of one. The chain is built from TRBV7-9 and TRBJ1-1; D remains unclear. Germline V gives CDR1 SEHNR, CDR2 FQNEAQ (reference sequence). V shed 3 bases and J shed 8 bases, with 10 bases lying between them. There are 12 residues in the CDR3. The CDR3 protein is CASSFLAEEAFF. CDR3 sequence (DNA): TGTGCCAGCAGCTTTTTGGCAGAAGAAGCTTTCTTT.

The genes are TRBV29-1 and TRBJ1-1; D remains ambiguous. The V end lost 4 bases, the J end lost 10 bases, and 16 bases lay between the germline ends. CDR3 size: 12 residues. Germline CDR1 is SQVTM and CDR2 is ANQGSEA. The CDR3 DNA follows: TGCAGCGTTGGAACTGTCGTCGATGGAGCTTTCTTT. This codes for CSVGTVVDGAFF.

Here the CDR3 reads CASIREGEQFF. CDR3 sequence (DNA): TGTGCCAGCATCCGAGAGGGAGAGCAGTTCTTC. The chain couples TRBV5-4 to TRBJ2-1; tentative D call: TRBD2 (5 bases). CDR1 and CDR2 (germline): SGHNT, YYREEE (reference sequence). Deletions cut 6 bases from V and 10 bases from J, with 11 bases between. This CDR3 contains 11 residues.

This sequence joins TRBV6-6 and TRBJ1-3, with D uncertain. The CDR3 consists of 16 residues. Germline lookup yields CDR1 MNHNY and CDR2 SVGAGI (reference sequence). V was pared by 3 bases and J by 2 bases, with 14 bases between. The CDR3 nucleotides read TGTGCCAGCAGTTATCCGGTCGAGGGAACTGGAAACACCATATATTTT. It codes for CASSYPVEGTGNTIYF.

V gene TRBV28 combines with J gene TRBJ2-6; D possibly corresponds to TRBD2 (5 bases). The CDR3 contains 16 residues. Looked up from germline, CDR1 is MDHEN and CDR2 is SYDVKM. Deletions cut 4 bases from V and 1 base from J, with 11 bases between. The CDR3, as DNA: TGTGCCAGCAGTTCAGCACTAGGGTCTGGGGCCAACGTCCTGACTTTC. Its translation: CASSSALGSGANVLTF. Together with reference TRBV28 and TRBJ2-6, the CDR3 gives the full variable domain: DVKVTQSSRYLVKRTGEKVFLECVQDMDHENMFWYRQDPGLGLRLIYFSYDVKMKEKGDIPEGYSVSREKKERFSLILESASTNQTSMYLCASSSALGSGANVLTFGAGSRLTVL.

This clone came up a few times. Other DNA sequences in the same sample also yield this CDR3. The CDR3, as DNA: TGTGCCAGCAGCTTAGGCGGGGGGCAAGAGACCCAGTACTTC. Encoded protein: CASSLGGGQETQYF. V is TRBV7-9 and J is TRBJ2-5, with TRBD2 identical over 8 bases. V lost 1 base, J lost 2 bases, and 0 bases stayed unmatched. Germline-derived CDR1 and CDR2 are SEHNR and FQNEAQ (reference sequence). The CDR3 runs to 14 residues.

This chain links TRBV15 with TRBJ1-5; 8 positions match TRBD1. The ends lost 1 base at V and 6 bases at J; junction bases unmatched: 8. Germline V lookup: CDR1 LNHNV, CDR2 YYDKDF (reference sequence). CDR3 length: 16 residues. Here the CDR3 reads CATSRAGGGSGQPQHF. In DNA form, the CDR3 reads TGTGCCACCAGCAGAGCAGGGGGCGGGTCGGGTCAGCCCCAGCATTTT.

The chain joins TRBV4-2 to TRBJ1-3; 8 positions agree with TRBD1. The CDR3 runs to 16 residues. The J segment lost 4 bases and the V segment lost 3 bases, leaving 8 bases of the junction unmatched. The germline V gene has CDR1 LGHNA and CDR2 YNFKEQ. CDR3 coding DNA: TGTGCCAGCAGCCACGACAGGGGAGGTGCGGGAAACACCATATATTTT. It translates to CASSHDRGGAGNTIYF.

This clone was counted a single time. The chain uses TRBV7-6 and TRBJ2-7; 12 nucleotides align to TRBD2. Germline loops: CDR1 SGHVS, CDR2 FNYEAQ. Losses at the gene ends were 1 base for V and 2 bases for J; bases not matched to a gene: 9. This CDR3 comprises 18 residues. The CDR3 region has the DNA TGTGCCAGCAGCTTAGTAGCTAGCGGGAGGGCCGAGGCCTACGAGCAGTACTTC. This sequence encodes CASSLVASGRAEAYEQYF.

This chain connects TRBV18 to TRBJ1-4; the D is unclear. V lost 3 bases and J 0 bases, leaving 11 bases between the germline ends. CDR3 length: 16 amino acids. The germline V gene has CDR1 KGHSH and CDR2 LQKENI. The CDR3 region has the DNA TGTGCCAGCTCACCCAACCGAGCTTCAACTAATGAAAAACTGTTTTTT. It codes for CASSPNRASTNEKLFF.

This chain uses TRBV7-3 with TRBJ2-5; possible D gene TRBD1, 6 bases. Trimming took 1 base from V and 4 from J, leaving 10 bases between them. Germline CDR1 is SGHTA and CDR2 is FQGTGA. There are 14 residues in the CDR3. Here the CDR3 reads CASSLNTGPETQYF. The CDR3 nucleotides read TGTGCCAGCAGCTTAAATACAGGGCCAGAGACCCAGTACTTC.

J is TRBJ2-5 and V is TRBV5-6; 15 bases align to TRBD2. The CDR3 consists of 18 residues. Germline V gene data show CDR1 as SGHDT and CDR2 as YYEEEE. V lost 0 bases, J lost 4 bases, and 7 bases stayed unmatched. CDR3 sequence (DNA): TGTGCCAGCAGCTTGGGAGGGACTAGCGGGGGGTCCAGAGAGACCCAGTACTTC. Amino acid sequence: CASSLGGTSGGSRETQYF.

This sequence joins TRBV5-4 and TRBJ2-2, with 13 positions matching TRBD2. Per the germline V gene, CDR1 is SGHNT and CDR2 is YYREEE (reference sequence). The CDR3 runs 18 residues. The ends lost 2 bases at V and 4 bases at J; junction bases unmatched: 8. This chain's CDR3 is CASSFGTSGARGTGELFF. The DNA for the CDR3 is TGTGCCAGCAGCTTCGGGACTAGCGGGGCCCGAGGCACCGGGGAGCTGTTTTTT.

The chain recombines TRBV19 with TRBJ1-5; possibly TRBD1 for D (6 bases). Trimming took 6 bases from V and 6 from J, leaving 18 bases between them. Germline values: CDR1 LNHDA, CDR2 SQIVND (reference sequence). There are 15 residues in the CDR3. The CDR3 sequence is CASRPRGRVGQPQHF. DNA of the CDR3: TGTGCCAGTAGGCCAAGGGGGAGGGTGGGTCAGCCCCAGCATTTT. Full variable domain (outside the CDR3, taken from reference TRBV19 and TRBJ1-5): DGGITQSPKYLFRKEGQNVTLSCEQNLNHDAMYWYRQDPGQGLRLIYYSQIVNDFQKGDIAEGYSVSREKKESFPLTVTSAQKNPTAFYLCASRPRGRVGQPQHFGDGTRLSIL.

This clone was seen a single time. This chain joins TRBV15 and TRBJ2-7, with D unresolved. The V gene's germline CDR1 is LNHNV and CDR2 YYDKDF (reference sequence). V shed 0 bases and J shed 4 bases, with 7 bases lying between them. The CDR3 spans 13 residues. This CDR3 is CATSRDNRYEQYF. The CDR3 nucleotides read TGTGCCACCAGCAGAGATAACCGGTACGAGCAGTACTTC.